The 11 T cell receptor beta chains below come from one sample, sequenced in a study of T cells in Graves' hyperthyroidism and ophthalmopathy. RNA transcripts were the template for amplifying TCR beta CDR3 regions. With the HTBI primer set, the TCR CDR3 went through a first round of RT-PCR. Via MiXCR, TCRdb re-called the multiplex PCR reads, giving one row per CDR3 protein. Here the sample spans some 570,000 distinct CDR3 sequences, 14% being singletons. Sequencing was carried out using blood. Every receptor here comes from a woman under 30 with Graves' ophthalmopathy.

This clonotype was seen many times. The CDR3 DNA is TGCAGTGCTAGGGGTCCCGAAGTCAGTATCCAAGAAGCTTTCTTT. Protein sequence: CSARGPEVSIQEAFF. The rearrangement joins TRBV20-1 to TRBJ1-1; D is ambiguous. Germline V gene sequence: CDR1 DFQATT, CDR2 SNEGSKA (reference sequence). V lost 3 bases and J lost 8, with 22 bases in between. There are 15 residues in the CDR3.

This clonotype was detected many times. The rearrangement links TRBV20-1 to TRBJ2-7; 7 bases align to TRBD2. Germline assignment: CDR1 DFQATT and CDR2 SNEGSKA (reference sequence). With 3 bases clipped from V and 4 bases from J, the junction kept 12 bases outside the gene matches. The CDR3 sequence is 15 residues long. This chain's CDR3 is CSASLLGRTIYEQYF. The CDR3 coding sequence is TGCAGTGCTAGTCTCCTCGGGAGGACAATTTACGAGCAGTACTTC.

This clonotype was detected many times. The chain employs TRBV12-3 or TRBV12-4 and TRBJ2-7; perhaps D is TRBD1 or TRBD2 (6 bases each). The CDR3 consists of 14 residues. V lost 6 bases, J lost 10 bases, and 22 bases lay in between. The CDR3 sequence is CASRKSGGATQQYF. CDR3 nucleotides: TGTGCCAGCAGGAAGTCCGGGGGCGCAACCCAACAGTACTTC.

This rearrangement joins TRBV4-1 to TRBJ1-6, with D uncertain. The CDR3 runs 19 residues. Germline CDR1 reads MGHRA; CDR2 reads YSYEKL. Trimming took off 0 bases at V and 2 bases at J, with 17 bases between the two ends. The CDR3 loop reads CASSQDDRPLATYNSPLHF. The DNA for the CDR3 is TGCGCCAGCAGCCAAGACGATCGGCCCCTAGCCACCTATAATTCACCCCTCCACTTT.

This clonotype was observed at least ten times. CDR3 sequence: CASSPPGTFQETQYF. The CDR3 nucleotides are TGTGCCAGCAGCCCGCCCGGGACATTCCAAGAGACCCAGTACTTC. This chain uses TRBV14 with TRBJ2-5; maybe TRBD1 (6 bases). Germline CDR1 is SGHDN and CDR2 is FVKESK. Trimming removed 4 bases at V and 1 base at J, with 13 bases between. The CDR3 spans 15 residues.

The table lists this clonotype with many counts. The chain joins TRBV6-1 to TRBJ2-1, with 14 bases that match TRBD2. V lost 5 bases and J lost 4; bases outside the gene matches: 13. The CDR3 length is 19 residues. CDR1 and CDR2 (germline): MNHNS, SASEGT. The CDR3 nucleotides read TGTGCCAGCAGTTTACGCCTGACTAGCGGGAGGGAAGAATACAATGAGCAGTTCTTC. This gives the protein CASSLRLTSGREEYNEQFF.

This clonotype occurred many times. The J gene is TRBJ2-5, the V gene TRBV20-1; TRBD2 might be the D (5 bases). Trimming stripped 2 bases from V and 4 bases from J, with 8 bases between. Germline V gives CDR1 DFQATT, CDR2 SNEGSKA (reference sequence). CDR3 length: 12 amino acids. The CDR3 sequence is CSARLAPETQYF. The DNA of the CDR3 is TGCAGTGCTAGACTAGCTCCAGAGACCCAGTACTTC.

This clonotype was observed at least ten times. The rearrangement uses TRBV2 and TRBJ2-1, with a weak D call TRBD2 (6 bases). This CDR3 has 14 amino acids. Deletions cut 6 bases from V and 4 bases from J, with 13 bases between. Germline V gene sequence: CDR1 SNHLY, CDR2 FYNNEI. The CDR3 DNA reads as TGTGCCAGCAGGCGGGCGGGGCTGTACAATGAGCAGTTCTTC. This encodes CASRRAGLYNEQFF.

In this sample, this clonotype turned up many times. The junction does not match germline at one end; this may be a read error. The chain carries TRBV7-7 and TRBJ2-3, with TRBD2 identical over 8 bases. This CDR3 is 15 amino acids long. CDR1 is SSHAT and CDR2 is FNYEAQ in the germline V gene (reference sequence). The CDR3 sequence is CASSRVAGPTDTQYF. In DNA form, the CDR3 reads TGTGCTAGCAGCCGCGTAGCGGGACCCACAGATACGCAGTATTTT. The complete variable domain, with remaining parts taken from reference TRBV7-7 and TRBJ2-3, reads GAGVSQSPRYKVTKRGQDVTLRCDPISSHATLYWYQQALGQGPEFLTYFNYEAQPDKSGLPSDRFSAERPEGSISTLTIQRTEQRDSAMYRCASSRVAGPTDTQYFGPGTRLTVL.

This clonotype showed up just a few times. V usage is TRBV18 and J usage is TRBJ2-2; D possibly matches TRBD1 or TRBD2 (5 bases each). Germline V CDR1 and CDR2: KGHSH, LQKENI. The V end was cut by 1 base, the J end by 2 bases, with 8 bases between. The CDR3 consists of 15 residues. CDR3 sequence reads: CASSPQRDNTGELFF. CDR3 coding DNA: TGTGCCAGCTCACCACAACGGGACAACACCGGGGAGCTGTTTTTT.

There are many counts of this clonotype. This sequence joins TRBV27 and TRBJ1-5, with D possibly being TRBD1 (6 bases). With 4 bases removed from V and 6 bases from J, the gap between germline ends came to 16 bases. The germline V gene encodes CDR1 MNHEY and CDR2 SMNVEV (reference sequence). The CDR3 has 15 amino acids. CDR3 bases: TGTGCCAGCAGTTCACAGGGCCCGAGGGGTCAGCCCCAGCATTTT. As protein: CASSSQGPRGQPQHF.